These 28 T cell receptor beta chains were sequenced from one sample in a study of OX40 agonist ivuxolimab in advanced cancers. The method was immunoSEQ multiplex PCR; TCRdb's version includes in-frame clones alone and lacks a portion of them. The repertoire holds tens of thousands of clones, with around 77% as singletons. Sample: CD4+ or CD8+ T cells sorted from blood, taken in a trial of the OX40 agonist ivuxolimab. These receptors were collected from an adult with an advanced solid tumor such as melanoma, head and neck, liver or kidney cancer.

The chain is built from TRBV7-8 and TRBJ2-7; 11 positions agree with TRBD2. Unmatched junction bases numbered 10, after V lost 5 bases and J lost 4 bases. Germline V gene sequence: CDR1 SGHVS, CDR2 FQNEAQ. The CDR3 has 16 amino acids. CDR3 nucleotides: TGTGCCAGCAGCATAAAACTAGCGGGAGTTAGGTACGAGCAGTACTTC. This sequence encodes CASSIKLAGVRYEQYF.

This clone was counted between two and nine times. The chain carries TRBV6-5 and TRBJ1-5; D is uncertain. The V end lost 2 bases, the J end lost 7 bases, and 9 bases lay between the germline ends. Germline loops: CDR1 MNHEY, CDR2 SVGAGI. The CDR3 is made up of 13 amino acids. Here the CDR3 DNA reads TGTGCCAGCAGTTACCATATCGGGCAGCCCCAGCATTTT. It codes for CASSYHIGQPQHF.

The rearrangement uses TRBV28 and TRBJ2-7; 9 bases match TRBD2. Germline CDR1 MDHEN, CDR2 SYDVKM. Trimming cost V 1 base and J 4 bases; bases outside gene matches: 11. The CDR3 is 17 amino acids. CDR3 loop: CASSLSDPLTSGYEQYF. The CDR3 DNA reads TGTGCCAGCAGTTTATCAGATCCCCTGACTAGCGGATACGAGCAGTACTTC.

Of note for this clone: The sample holds other DNA sequences that translate to the same CDR3. The chain uses TRBV9 and TRBJ2-2; D is unclear. V lost 0 bases and J 2 bases, leaving 5 bases between the germline ends. Looked up from germline, CDR1 is SGDLS and CDR2 is YYNGEE. The CDR3 covers 14 residues. The CDR3: CASSVGGNTGELFF. The CDR3 DNA follows: TGTGCCAGCAGCGTAGGAGGAAACACCGGGGAGCTGTTTTTT.

V and J are TRBV6-6 and TRBJ2-5, with a tentative D call TRBD1 (6 bases). The CDR3 totals 14 residues. The V end was cut by 2 bases, the J end by 4 bases, with 11 bases between. CDR1 MNHNY and CDR2 SVGAGI come from the germline V gene (reference sequence). CDR3 in DNA: TGTGCCAGCAGTTACGGCGCAGGGGTAGAGACCCAGTACTTC. It specifies CASSYGAGVETQYF.

By frequency in the sample, this clone is medium-sized. The germline gene is not matched at one end of the junction; a read error may be the cause. The chain combines TRBV27 with TRBJ2-7; D remains ambiguous. CDR1 is MNHEY and CDR2 is SMNVEV in the germline V gene (reference sequence). The CDR3 has 13 amino acids. The chain's CDR3 is CASSLSETSEQYF. In DNA form, the CDR3 reads TGTGCCAGCAGTCTATCCGAGACCTCCGAGCAGTACTTC.

CDR3 loop: CASSPGGLQPQHF. Here the CDR3 DNA reads TGTGCCAGCTCACCGGGGGGGTTGCAGCCCCAGCATTTT. This chain links TRBV18 with TRBJ1-5, with D tentatively TRBD1 (5 bases). The CDR3 loop spans 13 amino acids. Trimming removed 3 bases from V and 7 bases from J, with 10 bases in between. The germline V gene encodes CDR1 KGHSH and CDR2 LQKENI.

V usage is TRBV7-9 and J usage is TRBJ1-1, with D possibly being TRBD1 (6 bases). Trimming shortened V by 5 bases and J by 5 bases, and 9 bases separated the two germline ends. CDR3 length: 12 amino acids. Germline V gene lookup returns CDR1 SEHNR and CDR2 FQNEAQ (reference sequence). CDR3 coding DNA: TGTGCCAGCAGCCCAGGGGAGACTGAAGCTTTCTTT. This sequence encodes CASSPGETEAFF. The complete variable domain, with remaining parts taken from reference TRBV7-9 and TRBJ1-1, reads DTGVSQNPRHKITKRGQNVTFRCDPISEHNRLYWYRQTLGQGPEFLTYFQNEAQLEKSRLLSDRFSAERPKGSFSTLEIQRTEQGDSAMYLCASSPGETEAFFGQGTRLTVV.

This clone was found a few times. The chain links TRBV5-1 to TRBJ2-7; 10 bases agree with TRBD2. The length of the CDR3 is 19 residues. V trimming: 0 bases; J trimming: 2 bases; junction bases outside the gene matches: 14. CDR1 SGHRS and CDR2 YFSETQ come from the germline V gene. In nucleotides, the CDR3 is TGCGCCAGCAGCTTGGGGCCCCCCACCCTAGCGGGGGAGGCCTACGAGCAGTACTTC. This gives the protein CASSLGPPTLAGEAYEQYF. Variable domain in full (rest from reference TRBV5-1 and TRBJ2-7): KAGVTQTPRYLIKTRGQQVTLSCSPISGHRSVSWYQQTPGQGLQFLFEYFSETQRNKGNFPGRFSGRQFSNSRSEMNVSTLELGDSALYLCASSLGPPTLAGEAYEQYFGPGTRLTVT.

The V and J genes are TRBV5-6 and TRBJ1-2; D not certain. This CDR3 is 15 amino acids long. The germline gives CDR1 SGHDT, CDR2 YYEEEE. V was cut by 2 bases and J by 1 base, with 12 bases left in between. CDR3 in amino acids: CASSLDWELNYGYTF. CDR3 nucleotides: TGTGCCAGCAGCTTAGACTGGGAACTTAACTATGGCTACACCTTC.

A single count supports this clone. This chain links TRBV6-5 with TRBJ2-7, with 7 bases that match TRBD1. Germline loops: CDR1 MNHEY, CDR2 SVGAGI. The CDR3 is 12 amino acids. V lost 5 bases, J lost 4 bases, and 2 bases stayed unmatched. CDR3 protein: CASSPQGYEQYF. The DNA of the CDR3 is TGTGCCAGCAGTCCACAGGGGTACGAGCAGTACTTC.

The chain carries TRBV5-5 and TRBJ2-5; 7 bases fit TRBD2. There are 17 residues in the CDR3. V trimming: 4 bases; J trimming: 5 bases; junction bases outside the gene matches: 17. The germline V gene has CDR1 SGHKS and CDR2 YYEKEE (reference sequence). CDR3 coding DNA: TGTGCCAGCAGCCCGGGACTGCGGGAGTTCGCCGGGGAGACCCAGTACTTC. It translates to CASSPGLREFAGETQYF.

This clone was seen a handful of times. The V call is TRBV6-5, the J call TRBJ2-1; 12 positions agree with TRBD2. Germline CDR1 is MNHEY and CDR2 is SVGAGI. This CDR3 region has 15 residues. Germline trimming cut 4 bases from V and 8 bases from J; bases unmatched to any gene: 6. The CDR3 DNA is TGTGCCAGCAGTTCGGCTAGCGGGAGGGCCGATGAGCAGTTCTTC. Protein product: CASSSASGRADEQFF.

The chain is built from TRBV18 and TRBJ1-1; D is ambiguous. The CDR3 spans 11 residues. Trimming stripped 3 bases from V and 6 bases from J, with 5 bases between. CDR1 KGHSH and CDR2 LQKENI come from the germline V gene. The CDR3 protein is CASSPGAEAFF. As DNA, the CDR3 is TGTGCCAGCTCACCGGGAGCTGAAGCTTTCTTT.

The chain employs TRBV28 and TRBJ2-2; D tentatively reads TRBD1 or TRBD2 (6 bases each). V dropped 7 bases and J dropped 5 bases, with 11 bases sitting between them. Germline loops: CDR1 MDHEN, CDR2 SYDVKM. The CDR3 runs 13 residues. The CDR3, as DNA: TGTGCCAGCACCCAAGGGGGGACCGGGGAGCTGTTTTTT. This encodes CASTQGGTGELFF.

This clone was counted between two and nine times. This chain links TRBV30 with TRBJ2-7, with D unresolved. The CDR3 contains 14 residues. Germline CDR1 GTSNPN, CDR2 SVGIG (reference sequence). Trimming stripped 3 bases from V and 4 bases from J, with 16 bases between. The CDR3 is CAWRDPRRWYEQYF. The CDR3 bases are TGTGCCTGGAGAGACCCAAGGAGATGGTACGAGCAGTACTTC.

This chain uses TRBV5-1 with TRBJ2-1; D gene ambiguous. Trimming removed 3 bases from V and 4 bases from J, with 17 bases in between. The CDR3 sequence is 16 residues long. Per the germline V gene, CDR1 is SGHRS and CDR2 is YFSETQ. In DNA, the CDR3 is TGCGCCAGCAGCTCCCCCCTGGACGCAACTTACAATGAGCAGTTCTTC. As protein: CASSSPLDATYNEQFF.

CDR3 protein: CASSLKYAGPTDTQYF. Written as DNA, the CDR3 is TGTGCCAGCAGCTTAAAATATGCGGGCCCCACAGATACGCAGTATTTT. The chain joins TRBV7-6 to TRBJ2-3; tentatively, D is TRBD2 (5 bases). Trimming cost V 2 bases and J 2 bases, with 14 bases left between them. This CDR3 is 16 amino acids long. Germline loops: CDR1 SGHVS, CDR2 FNYEAQ.

The CDR3 DNA reads TGTGCCAGCAGTCCACCTCGGGACAGAAAGTTGCGGGAGACCCAGTACTTC. Amino acids: CASSPPRDRKLRETQYF. The V call is TRBV28, the J call TRBJ2-5; 7 bases align to TRBD1. Germline CDR1 reads MDHEN; CDR2 reads SYDVKM. V lost 5 bases, J lost 5 bases, and 17 bases stayed unmatched. This CDR3 is 17 amino acids long.

CDR3 bases: TGCGCCAGCAGCCGGGTGACCAGCGATGAAAAACTGTTTTTT. It translates to CASSRVTSDEKLFF. This chain links TRBV4-1 with TRBJ1-4; D is unclear. Germline CDR1 reads MGHRA; CDR2 reads YSYEKL. The CDR3 is 14 amino acids. Between the trimmed V and J ends, which lost 4 bases and 6 bases, there was a span of 12 bases.

The chain is built from TRBV6-4 and TRBJ2-1, with D perhaps TRBD2 (5 bases). V shed 2 bases and J shed 8 bases, with 16 bases lying between them. The CDR3 loop spans 15 amino acids. Germline V lookup: CDR1 MRHNA, CDR2 SNTAGT. Written as DNA, the CDR3 is TGTGCCAGCAGTGACCGGCCTCTGTCGCGGGATGAGCAGTTCTTC. Translated, it gives CASSDRPLSRDEQFF.

This chain uses TRBV5-5 with TRBJ2-7; TRBD1 matches 7 bases. Germline V gene sequence: CDR1 SGHKS, CDR2 YYEKEE (reference sequence). The CDR3 consists of 15 residues. J lost 7 bases, V lost 3 bases, and 13 bases had no gene match. The CDR3, as DNA: TGTGCCAGCAGCTCGCCGGGACAGTTTTTCGGTGAGCAGTACTTC. This translates into CASSSPGQFFGEQYF.

The chain couples TRBV28 to TRBJ2-1; D is unresolved. The ends were cut back, 1 base at V and 7 bases at J, with 11 bases in the middle. The CDR3 has 14 residues. The germline gives CDR1 MDHEN, CDR2 SYDVKM. The CDR3 reads CASSLFLGRNEQFF. Here the CDR3 DNA reads TGTGCCAGCAGTTTATTCTTAGGGCGGAATGAGCAGTTCTTC.

The chain is built from TRBV4-1 and TRBJ2-7; the D is unclear. Germline CDR1 reads MGHRA; CDR2 reads YSYEKL. V lost 1 base and J 3 bases, leaving 10 bases between the germline ends. This CDR3 is built from 14 residues. This CDR3 is CASSQGMDVYEQYF. CDR3 DNA sequence: TGCGCCAGCAGCCAAGGGATGGACGTCTACGAGCAGTACTTC.

V is TRBV7-9 and J is TRBJ1-1; possible D gene TRBD1, 6 bases. Germline values: CDR1 SEHNR, CDR2 FQNEAQ (reference sequence). V lost 5 bases and J lost 5, with 18 bases in between. The CDR3 length is 15 residues. CDR3 nucleotide sequence: TGTGCCAGCAGCCCCCAAATGGGGGGCAGGACTGAAGCTTTCTTT. This sequence encodes CASSPQMGGRTEAFF.

This clone was detected only once. This chain uses TRBV28 with TRBJ2-7; 9 bases fit TRBD1. The CDR3 has 16 amino acids. Germline CDR1 is MDHEN and CDR2 is SYDVKM. The V gene end was trimmed by 3 bases and the J gene end by 2 bases; junction bases not matched to a gene: 8. For the CDR3, the DNA is TGTGCCAGCAGTTTCGGCCTGGGACAGGGTCCCTACGAGCAGTACTTC. Its translation is CASSFGLGQGPYEQYF.

The CDR3 DNA reads as TGTGCCAGCAGCCGGGACAGGGGTTCTGGAAACACCATATATTTT. Amino acids: CASSRDRGSGNTIYF. The chain has TRBV28 and TRBJ1-3, with 10 bases identical to TRBD1. This CDR3 comprises 15 residues. J gave up 1 base and V 6 bases, and 3 bases lay outside the gene matches. Looked up from germline, CDR1 is MDHEN and CDR2 is SYDVKM.

V is TRBV4-1 and J is TRBJ2-7, with D unresolved. The V and J ends lost 0 bases and 2 bases respectively, with 5 bases between them. Germline assignment: CDR1 MGHRA and CDR2 YSYEKL. The CDR3 has 13 residues. CDR3 sequence (DNA): TGCGCCAGCAGCCAAGATCTGACCTACGAGCAGTACTTC. Translated: CASSQDLTYEQYF.